The clone carrying this T cell receptor beta chain is medium-sized (0.01 to 0.1%) by share. Its antigen is currently unknown. The data were taken from a study of radiation and T cells in renal cell carcinoma. Study results and limitations: Sampling covered only 0.95 to 1 g of each tumor. Dominant CDR3 motifs were more common in irradiated tumors than controls.

The CDR3 has 15 amino acids. V was trimmed by 4 bases and J by 3 bases, leaving 15 bases between them. In germline, CDR1 is SGHNT, CDR2 YYREEE (reference sequence). Indicated treatment: treatment-naive control, cytoreductive nephrectomy. Using immunoSEQ multiplex PCR, the repertoire was profiled, and TCRdb retains in-frame clones only, with some absent. Here the sample spans about 6,000 clones, about 64% being singletons. The source is a human donor with renal cell carcinoma. This specimen was tumor tissue, taken from a patient whose treatment was nephrectomy without radiotherapy. The chain recombines TRBV5-4 with TRBJ2-3, with no clear D. CDR3 sequence: CASSTTRWSTDTQYF. The CDR3 DNA follows: TGTGCCAGCAGCACAACCCGTTGGAGTACAGATACGCAGTATTTT. Filled out from reference TRBV5-4 and TRBJ2-3, the complete variable domain reads ETGVTQSPTHLIKTRGQQVTLRCSSQSGHNTVSWYQQALGQGPQFIFQYYREEENGRGNFPPRFSGLQFPNYSSELNVNALELDDSALYLCASSTTRWSTDTQYFGPGTRLTVL.